A single sample gave rise to the 17 T cell receptor beta chains below, sequenced in a study of shared clonotypes between healthy human individuals. The data were produced by immunoSEQ multiplex PCR, yet TCRdb's version contains in-frame clones alone and is incomplete. The data contain some 2,000,000 clones, roughly 95% of them singletons. Naive CD8 populations comprised CD45RO-negative cells positively selected for CCR7, excluding terminally differentiated effector memory CD45RA+ cells. Sequenced input: naive CD8+ T cells sorted from blood. The receptors were gathered from a young man in good health.

This clone appeared a few times. The sample contains more than one DNA sequence encoding this CDR3. The chain joins TRBV27 to TRBJ2-7, with D perhaps matching TRBD1 (5 bases). This CDR3 spans 12 amino acids. Trimming took off 2 bases at V and 5 bases at J, with 7 bases between the two ends. CDR1 MNHEY and CDR2 SMNVEV come from the germline V gene (reference sequence). CDR3 in DNA: TGTGCCAGCAGTTTAATAGGGGACGAGCAGTACTTC. Translated: CASSLIGDEQYF.

This clone has only one observation. The gene calls are TRBV6-5 and TRBJ2-5, with D tentatively TRBD2 (5 bases). Germline CDR1 is MNHEY and CDR2 is SVGAGI. V lost 6 bases and J lost 5, with 19 bases in between. The CDR3 spans 15 residues. The CDR3 nucleotides are TGTGCCAGCAGCCCGGCGGGTGGGAGTCAGGAGACCCAGTACTTC. As protein: CASSPAGGSQETQYF.

Here the CDR3 DNA reads TGTGCCAGCAGTTACTCGAACGGGGACCAAGAGACCCAGTACTTC. Residues: CASSYSNGDQETQYF. This chain connects TRBV6-6 to TRBJ2-5, with D possibly matching TRBD2 (5 bases). Germline loops: CDR1 MNHNY, CDR2 SVGAGI (reference sequence). Trimming shortened V by 0 bases and J by 0 bases, and 8 bases separated the two germline ends. CDR3 length equals 15 residues.

V and J are TRBV7-2 and TRBJ2-7, with D hard to call. CDR1 is SGHTA, CDR2 FQGNSA, per germline. Trimming left V 2 bases short and J 2 bases short, with 13 bases between. The CDR3 length is 15 residues. The CDR3 loop reads CASSLTPGPTYEQYF. The CDR3 DNA follows: TGTGCCAGCAGCTTAACCCCGGGCCCAACCTACGAGCAGTACTTC.

The chain uses TRBV28 and TRBJ1-1; D gene unclear. The ends were cut back, 6 bases at V and 1 base at J, with 15 bases in the middle. CDR3 size: 15 residues. Germline CDR1 MDHEN, CDR2 SYDVKM. DNA for the CDR3: TGTGCCAGCAGGCCGCCTCAGGAACCGAACACTGAAGCTTTCTTT. This codes for CASRPPQEPNTEAFF.

V is TRBV11-2 and J is TRBJ2-7, with 12 bases aligning to TRBD2. The CDR3 covers 16 residues. Germline CDR1 and CDR2: SGHAT and FQNNGV. V shed 3 bases, J shed 0 bases, and the junction held 3 bases outside the gene matches. CDR3 DNA: TGTGCCAGCAGCTTGGGACTAGCGGGCCTCTCCTACGAGCAGTACTTC. Translated, it gives CASSLGLAGLSYEQYF.

This chain links TRBV28 with TRBJ2-7; TRBD2 matches at 7 bases. Trimming at V came to 6 bases and at J to 5 bases, leaving 10 bases not matched to a gene. Germline V CDR1 and CDR2: MDHEN, SYDVKM. This CDR3 spans 14 amino acids. CDR3 sequence reads: CASSQGGSPNEQYF. The CDR3 DNA is TGTGCCAGCAGCCAGGGCGGGAGTCCCAACGAGCAGTACTTC.

The rearrangement uses TRBV7-8 and TRBJ2-5, with 11 positions matching TRBD2. CDR3 length: 15 residues. The V and J ends lost 3 bases and 4 bases, in that order; junction bases with no gene match: 4. Germline-derived CDR1 and CDR2 are SGHVS and FQNEAQ. This CDR3 reads CASSFRLAGRETQYF. In nucleotides, the CDR3 is TGTGCCAGCAGCTTCCGACTAGCGGGGAGAGAGACCCAGTACTTC.

The chain has TRBV5-6 and TRBJ2-3; no clear D. Trimming pared 3 bases from V and 2 bases from J, leaving 19 bases between. The CDR3 length is 17 residues. Germline V gene sequence: CDR1 SGHDT, CDR2 YYEEEE. The CDR3 protein is CASSSWARIAVTDTQYF. In nucleotides, the CDR3 is TGTGCCAGCAGCTCCTGGGCCCGGATTGCGGTCACAGATACGCAGTATTTT.

The chain uses TRBV28 and TRBJ2-5; TRBD2 might be the D (5 bases). Germline assignment: CDR1 MDHEN and CDR2 SYDVKM. The CDR3 runs 12 residues. The V end lost 10 bases, the J end lost 1 base, and 10 bases lay between the germline ends. The CDR3 loop reads CATEGVQETQYF. CDR3 in DNA: TGTGCCACAGAGGGAGTCCAAGAGACCCAGTACTTC.

Regarding this clone: This specimen includes other DNA sequences encoding the same CDR3. The chain employs TRBV27 and TRBJ2-1, with D possibly matching TRBD1 (6 bases). Trimming took 5 bases from V and 1 from J, leaving 9 bases between them. CDR1 is MNHEY, CDR2 SMNVEV, per germline (reference sequence). There are 14 residues in the CDR3. The CDR3 nucleotides read TGTGCCAGCAGTCTGGACAGTTCCTACAATGAGCAGTTCTTC. This gives the protein CASSLDSSYNEQFF.

This sequence joins TRBV10-3 and TRBJ2-3, with D maybe TRBD2 (6 bases). Germline V gene data show CDR1 as ENHRY and CDR2 as SYGVKD. The CDR3 runs to 19 residues. V gave up 8 bases and J gave up 3 bases, with 30 bases separating them. The CDR3 sequence is CAIGGAGLNPRASTDTQYF. For the CDR3, the DNA is TGTGCCATCGGGGGTGCGGGACTCAACCCCAGAGCAAGTACAGATACGCAGTATTTT.

Remarks on this clone: Other DNA variants within this sample encode the same CDR3. This rearrangement joins TRBV11-2 to TRBJ2-7; no clear D gene. Deletions cut 1 base from V and 1 base from J, with 8 bases between. This CDR3 is built from 14 residues. Per germline, CDR1 SGHAT and CDR2 FQNNGV. In DNA form, the CDR3 reads TGTGCCAGCAGCTTAGCATTAGGTTCCTACGAGCAGTACTTC. This sequence encodes CASSLALGSYEQYF.

The V call is TRBV5-6, the J call TRBJ2-2, with TRBD2 identical over 8 bases. The V gene end was trimmed by 2 bases and the J gene end by 3 bases; junction bases not matched to a gene: 12. There are 18 residues in the CDR3. Germline V gives CDR1 SGHDT, CDR2 YYEEEE. The CDR3 region is CASSLREGLFSYTGELFF. The CDR3 DNA reads TGTGCCAGCAGCTTACGGGAGGGCCTTTTCTCTTACACCGGGGAGCTGTTTTTT.

The V and J genes are TRBV7-3 and TRBJ2-3, with 10 nucleotides matching TRBD1. The germline V gene has CDR1 SGHTA and CDR2 FQGTGA. The CDR3 totals 16 residues. The trim removed 5 bases at V and 4 bases at J, leaving 9 bases unmatched. The CDR3 DNA sequence: TGTGCCAGCAGCCCTGGGACAGGGGACCTCCCAGATACGCAGTATTTT. It translates to CASSPGTGDLPDTQYF.

This chain uses TRBV7-9 with TRBJ2-1, with TRBD2 matching over 12 bases. Unmatched junction bases numbered 8, after V lost 5 bases and J lost 9 bases. CDR1 is SEHNR and CDR2 is FQNEAQ in the germline V gene (reference sequence). The length of the CDR3 is 15 residues. For the CDR3, the DNA is TGTGCCAGCAGCCATACCGGACTAGCGGGAATTGAGCAGTTCTTC. It is translated as CASSHTGLAGIEQFF.

As regards this clone: Mismatch with germline at one junction end may stem from a read error. The J gene is TRBJ2-3, the V gene TRBV7-7, with TRBD1 matching over 8 bases. The CDR3 loop spans 14 amino acids. Germline V gene lookup returns CDR1 SSHAT and CDR2 FNYEAQ (reference sequence). CDR3 sequence (DNA): TGTGCTAGCAGCCCTAGACAGGGGACAGATACGCAGTATTTT. It specifies CASSPRQGTDTQYF.